The 14 T cell receptor beta chains reported below all come from one sample, sequenced in a study of blood T cell repertoires in COVID-19. TCRdb's table, derived via immunoSEQ multiplex PCR, lists solely in-frame clones and lacks some. Among around 50,000 clones, 82% were seen once, and the ten largest hold under 14%. Sequenced material: peripheral blood. The source of these receptors is an older man with COVID-19, enrolled during active disease.

The V call is TRBV7-8, the J call TRBJ2-3; 8 bases are a match to TRBD1. Germline V gene data show CDR1 as SGHVS and CDR2 as FQNEAQ. This CDR3 region has 15 residues. Losses at the gene ends were 7 bases for V and 2 bases for J; bases not matched to a gene: 8. The CDR3 DNA sequence: TGTGCCAGCACCAGAAGGACAGGGAACACAGATACGCAGTATTTT. Encoded protein: CASTRRTGNTDTQYF.

The V and J genes are TRBV12-3 or TRBV12-4 and TRBJ1-6; D gene ambiguous. V shed 4 bases and J shed 6 bases, with 4 bases lying between them. CDR3 length equals 12 residues. Here the CDR3 DNA reads TGTGCCAGCAGTTCGGGTAATTCACCCCTCCACTTT. Amino acids: CASSSGNSPLHF.

This clone came up a few times. The rearrangement links TRBV19 to TRBJ1-4; TRBD1 is a possible D gene (5 bases). Germline lookup yields CDR1 LNHDA and CDR2 SQIVND (reference sequence). This CDR3 is 15 amino acids long. Trimming pared 6 bases from V and 11 bases from J, leaving 22 bases between. The DNA for the CDR3 is TGTGCCAGTAGATGGACAACTCGTGGAGTGATCAAACTGTTTTTT. Its translation is CASRWTTRGVIKLFF.

This clone came up a few times. This chain joins TRBV5-8 and TRBJ1-5; a weak D match, TRBD1 (6 bases). This CDR3 contains 18 residues. Between the trimmed V and J ends, which lost 0 bases and 2 bases, there was a span of 18 bases. The germline V gene encodes CDR1 SGHTS and CDR2 YDEGEE. The CDR3: CASSLEPQGPGGNQPQHF. CDR3 nucleotide sequence: TGTGCCAGCAGCTTGGAGCCACAGGGACCAGGGGGCAATCAGCCCCAGCATTTT. Filled out from reference TRBV5-8 and TRBJ1-5, the complete variable domain reads EAGVTQSPTHLIKTRGQQATLRCSPISGHTSVYWYQQALGLGLQFLLWYDEGEERNRGNFPPRFSGRQFPNYSSELNVNALELEDSALYLCASSLEPQGPGGNQPQHFGDGTRLSIL.

The chain carries TRBV7-9 and TRBJ1-4; D might be TRBD1 (5 bases). Germline V CDR1 and CDR2: SEHNR, FQNEAQ (reference sequence). The CDR3 loop spans 14 amino acids. The V end lost 1 base, the J end lost 8 bases, and 11 bases lay between the germline ends. This chain's CDR3 is CASSLGSGNEKLFF. The CDR3 DNA is TGTGCCAGCAGCTTAGGGTCAGGGAACGAAAAACTGTTTTTT.

The chain is built from TRBV5-4 and TRBJ1-4; 9 bases match TRBD1. CDR3 length: 17 amino acids. In germline, CDR1 is SGHNT, CDR2 YYREEE (reference sequence). The ends lost 4 bases at V and 4 bases at J; junction bases unmatched: 11. This CDR3 reads CASSPTPDRGYNEKLFF. The DNA of the CDR3 is TGTGCCAGCAGCCCAACCCCGGACAGGGGATATAATGAAAAACTGTTTTTT.

The chain uses TRBV7-2 and TRBJ2-7, with 8 bases identical to TRBD2. Germline CDR1 is SGHTA and CDR2 is FQGNSA. The CDR3 extends over 14 amino acids. V trimming: 2 bases; J trimming: 0 bases; junction bases outside the gene matches: 0. CDR3 sequence: CASSLSGSSYEQYV. The CDR3, as DNA: TGTGCCAGCAGCTTAAGCGGGAGCTCCTACGAGCAGTACGTC.

The chain links TRBV5-1 to TRBJ2-7, with D perhaps matching TRBD2 (5 bases). This CDR3 comprises 13 residues. Germline values: CDR1 SGHRS, CDR2 YFSETQ. Trimming pared 1 base from V and 3 bases from J, leaving 8 bases between. The CDR3 region is CASSLQEGYEQYF. For the CDR3, the DNA is TGCGCCAGCAGCTTGCAAGAGGGCTACGAGCAGTACTTC. The complete variable domain, with remaining parts taken from reference TRBV5-1 and TRBJ2-7, reads KAGVTQTPRYLIKTRGQQVTLSCSPISGHRSVSWYQQTPGQGLQFLFEYFSETQRNKGNFPGRFSGRQFSNSRSEMNVSTLELGDSALYLCASSLQEGYEQYFGPGTRLTVT.

The chain is built from TRBV4-2 and TRBJ1-1; 10 bases match TRBD1. This CDR3 region has 14 residues. Unmatched junction bases numbered 4, after V lost 2 bases and J lost 7 bases. Germline V CDR1 and CDR2: LGHNA, YNFKEQ. As DNA, the CDR3 is TGTGCCAGCAGCCAACAGACAGGGGGCGTTGAAGCTTTCTTT. It is translated as CASSQQTGGVEAFF.

The chain has TRBV9 and TRBJ2-1, with D maybe TRBD1 (6 bases). Germline CDR1 SGDLS, CDR2 YYNGEE. Trimming took 2 bases from V and 5 from J, leaving 14 bases between them. This CDR3 is built from 15 residues. The DNA of the CDR3 is TGTGCCAGCAGCGTTACAGGGAACTCGGACAATGAGCAGTTCTTC. Translated: CASSVTGNSDNEQFF.

This clone was detected once. The CDR3 sequence: CASSQLGGSQDTQYF. The CDR3, as DNA: TGTGCCAGCAGCCAACTTGGCGGGAGCCAGGATACGCAGTATTTT. This chain connects TRBV3-1 (or the pseudogene TRBV3-2) to TRBJ2-3, with 7 nucleotides matching TRBD2. The CDR3 is made up of 15 amino acids. V lost 2 bases to trimming and J lost 6 bases; unmatched junction nucleotides: 8. Germline values: CDR1 LGHDT, CDR2 YNNKEL (reference sequence).

This chain joins TRBV25-1 and TRBJ1-4; 9 bases line up with TRBD1. Germline V gives CDR1 MGHDK, CDR2 SYGVNS. V gave up 3 bases and J gave up 6 bases; unmatched junction bases: 5. This CDR3 region has 15 residues. The CDR3 region has the DNA TGTGCCAGCAGTGACCCGGGACAGGGCGATGAAAAACTGTTTTTT. As protein: CASSDPGQGDEKLFF.

This sequence joins TRBV14 and TRBJ2-7; TRBD1 might be the D (5 bases). The CDR3 runs 12 residues. Germline CDR1 and CDR2: SGHDN and FVKESK. Trimming left V 4 bases short and J 3 bases short, with 7 bases between. The DNA for the CDR3 is TGTGCCAGCAGCCTTCAGGGCTACGAGCAGTACTTC. Its protein is CASSLQGYEQYF.

The V call is TRBV6-5, the J call TRBJ2-2; D unclear. V gave up 4 bases and J gave up 2 bases, with 8 bases separating them. The CDR3 is 14 amino acids. Germline loops: CDR1 MNHEY, CDR2 SVGAGI. The CDR3 sequence: CASSLAGNTGELFF. The CDR3 bases are TGTGCCAGCAGTTTAGCTGGAAACACCGGGGAGCTGTTTTTT.